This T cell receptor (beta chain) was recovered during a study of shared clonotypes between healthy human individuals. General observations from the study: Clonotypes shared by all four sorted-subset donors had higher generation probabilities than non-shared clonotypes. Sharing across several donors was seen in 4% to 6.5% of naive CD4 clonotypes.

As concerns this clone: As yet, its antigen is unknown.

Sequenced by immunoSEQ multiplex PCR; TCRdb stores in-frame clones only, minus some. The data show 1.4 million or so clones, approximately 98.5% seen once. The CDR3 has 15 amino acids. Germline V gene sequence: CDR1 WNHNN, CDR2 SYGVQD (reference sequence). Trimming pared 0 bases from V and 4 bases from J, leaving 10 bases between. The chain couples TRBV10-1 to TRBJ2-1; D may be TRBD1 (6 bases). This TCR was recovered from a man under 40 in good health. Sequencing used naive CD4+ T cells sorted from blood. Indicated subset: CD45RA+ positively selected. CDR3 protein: CASSESTGFYNEQFF. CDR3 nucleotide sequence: TGCGCCAGCAGTGAGTCGACAGGCTTTTACAATGAGCAGTTCTTC.